The T cell receptor beta chain described here comes from a study of control samples from healthy donors and cancer patients. Profiling relied on immunoSEQ multiplex PCR, and the TCRdb table lists in-frame clones only, not all of them. The sample shows 100,000 or so clones, roughly three quarters of them seen only once. This clone was observed a handful of times. Germline CDR1 is SGHRS and CDR2 is YFSETQ. The V and J ends lost 1 base and 7 bases respectively, with 17 bases between them. The CDR3 has 15 residues. The genes are TRBV5-1 and TRBJ1-2; D is unresolved. This TCR derives from a woman aged 25 to 39 in good health. The source material was blood. CDR3 in amino acids: CASSLYGSERFGYTF. The DNA for the CDR3 is TGCGCCAGCAGCTTGTATGGCAGCGAAAGGTTTGGCTACACCTTC.